This T cell receptor beta chain was sequenced in a study of Ad26.COV2.S vaccination and SARS-CoV-2 variants. Study-level background: Donor was in the COV1001 Ad26.COV2.S trial arm. Overall study findings and caveats: Substantial breadth was reported for post-vaccination spike-specific CD8+ and CD4+ T cells.

Assay used: immunoSEQ multiplex PCR; TCRdb lists only in-frame clones, some missing. The sample has about 460,000 clones, 80% to 90% seen once; the top ten hold 1.7%. Remarks on this clone: Its antigen is undetermined.

Treatment indicated: some 20 received Ad26.COV2.S at low or high dose, single or two shots; about 5 received placebo; per-sample allocation not given. Each sample was drawn 63 days after the first injection (of vaccine or placebo). Per germline, CDR1 SNHLY and CDR2 FYNNEI. V gave up 5 bases and J gave up 2 bases, with 13 bases separating them. The CDR3 covers 15 residues. V gene TRBV2 combines with J gene TRBJ2-1; tentatively, D is TRBD1 or TRBD2 (5 bases each). This material consisted of peripheral blood, taken in a trial of Ad26.COV2.S vaccine versus placebo. This clonotype originated in a person between 18 and 65 years old who received the Ad26.COV2.S COVID-19 vaccine or a placebo. As DNA, the CDR3 is TGTGCCAGCAGTCCGAGGGGTCGGCCCTACAATGAGCAGTTCTTC. Residues: CASSPRGRPYNEQFF.